This T cell receptor beta chain was obtained from a study of T-cell reconstitution after alpha-beta-depleted transplantation in children. This clonotype appeared many times. Preparing the TCRbeta library involved the use of unique molecular identifiers. MiXCR, run by TCRdb on the PCR reads, gives a single entry per CDR3 protein. The table includes some 460,000 distinct CDR3 sequences, about 17% detected once. Germline-derived CDR1 and CDR2 are SGHVS and FNYEAQ. This CDR3 has 14 amino acids. The V gene lost 4 bases and the J gene lost 2 bases, with 12 bases spanning the gap. The sequence derives from a boy younger than two who had a stem cell transplant for Wiskott-Aldrich syndrome, so the T cells may come from the graft donor. The chain has TRBV7-6 and TRBJ2-7, with D tentatively TRBD2 (5 bases). The sequencing used PBMCs, mostly from graft donor cells, collected 360 days after TCRalphabeta/CD19-depleted stem cell transplant. The CDR3 bases are TGTGCCAGCAGCTCTGGACCGGGGACCTACGAGCAGTACTTC. Its protein product is CASSSGPGTYEQYF.